These 28 T cell receptor beta chains were sequenced from one sample in a study of T-cell reconstitution after alpha-beta-depleted transplantation in children. During its preparation, the TCRbeta library received unique molecular identifiers. TCRdb ran MiXCR on the PCR reads and lists one entry per CDR3 protein. The sample holds 190,000 or so distinct CDR3 sequences; about 6.4% are singletons and the top ten take approximately 3%. The material was PBMCs from the stem cell graft donor, obtained from the stem cell graft. The receptors here all came from a human donor who donated a stem cell graft to a child with Wiskott-Aldrich syndrome.

This clonotype came up a few times. This chain connects TRBV18 to TRBJ1-5; D gene unclear. CDR3 length: 17 amino acids. Germline V gene lookup returns CDR1 KGHSH and CDR2 LQKENI. The V end was cut by 0 bases, the J end by 3 bases, with 15 bases between. CDR3: CASSPPSGWDYNQPQHF. The CDR3 DNA reads TGTGCCAGCTCACCACCGTCGGGTTGGGATTACAATCAGCCCCAGCATTTT. Based on the CDR3 plus reference TRBV18 and TRBJ1-5, the full variable domain is NAGVMQNPRHLVRRRGQEARLRCSPMKGHSHVYWYRQLPEEGLKFMVYLQKENIIDESGMPKERFSAEFPKEGPSILRIQQVVRGDSAAYFCASSPPSGWDYNQPQHFGDGTRLSIL.

This clonotype was observed many times. V is TRBV12-3 or TRBV12-4 and J is TRBJ1-5, with TRBD1 matching 7 bases. J lost 5 bases, V lost 5 bases, and 9 bases had no gene match. CDR3 size: 15 residues. The CDR3 is CASSLTDRPHQPQHF. CDR3 nucleotide sequence: TGTGCCAGCAGTCTCACGGACAGGCCTCATCAGCCCCAGCATTTT.

This clonotype was found many times. The V and J genes are TRBV5-6 and TRBJ2-7, with 7 bases lining up with TRBD1. This CDR3 comprises 15 residues. CDR1 SGHDT and CDR2 YYEEEE come from the germline V gene. After removal of 4 bases from V and 2 bases from J, the junction contained 9 bases not matched to a gene. Here the CDR3 DNA reads TGTGCCAGCAGCCAAGCCCGGGACAGCACCTACGAGCAGTACTTC. It yields the protein CASSQARDSTYEQYF.

This clonotype was recorded a few times. This rearrangement joins TRBV29-1 to TRBJ2-1, with unresolved D. The CDR3 runs 12 residues. V dropped 3 bases and J dropped 5 bases, with 8 bases sitting between them. Germline lookup yields CDR1 SQVTM and CDR2 ANQGSEA. DNA for the CDR3: TGCAGCGTTGACACTCCTCACAATGAGCAGTTCTTC. As protein: CSVDTPHNEQFF.

This clonotype was observed many times. V gene TRBV20-1 combines with J gene TRBJ2-1; 10 positions match TRBD2. The V gene end was trimmed by 5 bases and the J gene end by 4 bases; junction bases not matched to a gene: 11. The CDR3 runs 16 residues. From germline, CDR1 is DFQATT and CDR2 SNEGSKA (reference sequence). The DNA for the CDR3 is TGCAGTGCTTCCCCCTCCACTAGCGGGACTTACAATGAGCAGTTCTTC. Translating it yields CSASPSTSGTYNEQFF.

This clonotype was seen ten or more times. The genes are TRBV29-1 and TRBJ2-3, with 9 bases aligning to TRBD2. The germline CDR1 and CDR2 sequences are SQVTM and ANQGSEA. V shed 3 bases, J shed 4 bases, and the junction held 8 bases outside the gene matches. This CDR3 contains 15 residues. This CDR3 is CSVDAIAGVADTQYF. CDR3 DNA sequence: TGCAGCGTTGATGCCATAGCGGGGGTGGCAGATACGCAGTATTTT.

There are a few counts of this clonotype. V usage is TRBV3-1 and J usage is TRBJ2-7; 9 bases are shared with TRBD2. The germline V gene encodes CDR1 LGHDT and CDR2 YNNKEL (reference sequence). The V gene end was trimmed by 3 bases and the J gene end by 2 bases; junction bases not matched to a gene: 8. This CDR3 is built from 16 residues. The CDR3 sequence: CASSHFSGSLPYEQYF. In nucleotides, the CDR3 is TGTGCCAGCAGCCATTTTAGCGGGAGCCTCCCCTACGAGCAGTACTTC.

V usage is TRBV7-8 and J usage is TRBJ1-6; 7 positions agree with TRBD1. CDR3 size: 15 residues. The V segment lost 5 bases and the J segment 10 bases; nucleotides outside the gene matches: 11. CDR1 and CDR2 from the germline V gene are SGHVS and FQNEAQ. The CDR3 here is CASSVSGDSYSPLHF. CDR3 DNA sequence: TGTGCCAGCAGCGTCTCCGGGGACAGTTACTCACCCCTCCACTTT.

This clonotype was counted at least ten times. The chain carries TRBV29-1 and TRBJ1-1; D is perhaps TRBD1 (5 bases). This CDR3 comprises 14 residues. Germline CDR1 reads SQVTM; CDR2 reads ANQGSEA. Deletions cut 6 bases from V and 4 bases from J, with 18 bases between. CDR3: CSVPPGGWGTEAFF. In DNA form, the CDR3 reads TGCAGCGTCCCACCGGGGGGTTGGGGCACTGAAGCTTTCTTT.

This clonotype was seen many times. V is TRBV20-1 and J is TRBJ2-7; weak D call: TRBD1 (5 bases). The germline V gene has CDR1 DFQATT and CDR2 SNEGSKA (reference sequence). The CDR3 length is 16 residues. V was clipped by 2 bases and J by 1 base, with 18 bases between them. CDR3 sequence (DNA): TGCAGTGCTAGAAGCAGGGCCTTAGAATGGTCCTACGAGCAGTACTTC. Translated: CSARSRALEWSYEQYF.

This clonotype was seen many times. The chain is built from TRBV29-1 and TRBJ2-5; TRBD2 agrees at 9 bases. J was trimmed by 3 bases and V by 4 bases; bases with no gene match: 0. The germline V gene encodes CDR1 SQVTM and CDR2 ANQGSEA. The CDR3 length is 12 residues. The CDR3 region is CSVGLAEETQYF. As DNA, the CDR3 is TGCAGCGTTGGACTAGCGGAAGAGACCCAGTACTTC.

This clonotype was observed at least ten times. The chain employs TRBV29-1 and TRBJ2-1; D ambiguous. Between the trimmed V and J ends, which lost 7 bases and 6 bases, there was a span of 7 bases. The CDR3 runs to 10 residues. The germline gives CDR1 SQVTM, CDR2 ANQGSEA. This CDR3 reads CSGKVNEQFF. In DNA form, the CDR3 reads TGCAGCGGGAAAGTCAATGAGCAGTTCTTC.

In its sample, this clonotype was seen once. A much bigger clone sits one base away, suggesting this may be a read error. The V call is TRBV6-1, the J call TRBJ1-1; TRBD1 matches at 11 bases. This CDR3 region has 17 residues. In germline, CDR1 is MNHNS, CDR2 SASEGT. The CDR3, as DNA: TGTGCCAGCATCACGGACAGGGGGCAACCTATGAACACTGAAGCTTTGTTT. It encodes CASITDRGQPMNTEALF.

The sample holds many counts of this clonotype. The chain joins TRBV18 to TRBJ2-7; 7 bases agree with TRBD1. Germline loops: CDR1 KGHSH, CDR2 LQKENI. J was trimmed by 3 bases and V by 2 bases; bases with no gene match: 7. This CDR3 has 15 amino acids. The CDR3 nucleotides are TGTGCCAGCTCACCATCCCAGGGGGACCTCTACGAGCAGTACTTC. As protein: CASSPSQGDLYEQYF. The whole variable domain, filled in from reference TRBV18 and TRBJ2-7, reads NAGVMQNPRHLVRRRGQEARLRCSPMKGHSHVYWYRQLPEEGLKFMVYLQKENIIDESGMPKERFSAEFPKEGPSILRIQQVVRGDSAAYFCASSPSQGDLYEQYFGPGTRLTVT.

This clonotype was observed many times. The rearrangement links TRBV4-3 to TRBJ2-3; D could derive from TRBD1 or TRBD2 (5 bases each). V gave up 1 base and J gave up 1 base, with 12 bases separating them. The CDR3 has 16 amino acids. CDR1 and CDR2 from the germline V gene are LGHNA and YSLEER. DNA for the CDR3: TGCGCCAGCAGCCAAGCTCTGGGACCAGGCACAGATACGCAGTATTTT. This encodes CASSQALGPGTDTQYF.

This clonotype has just a few counts. CDR3 in amino acids: CASRRGTGELFF. The CDR3 region has the DNA TGTGCCAGTAGACGTGGGACCGGGGAGCTGTTTTTT. The chain links TRBV19 to TRBJ2-2; D unresolved. This CDR3 is 12 amino acids long. Germline V CDR1 and CDR2: LNHDA, SQIVND (reference sequence). V was pared by 6 bases and J by 5 bases, with 7 bases between.

This clonotype has only a few counts. J is TRBJ2-2 and V is TRBV25-1; 8 positions agree with TRBD1. V lost 7 bases, J lost 6 bases, and 4 bases stayed unmatched. Germline values: CDR1 MGHDK, CDR2 SYGVNS. The CDR3 is 13 residues long. As DNA, the CDR3 is TGTGCCAGCACAGGGGGCGAACCCGGGGAGCTGTTTTTT. Encoded protein: CASTGGEPGELFF.

This chain joins TRBV18 and TRBJ1-2; a possible D gene is TRBD1 (6 bases). Per germline, CDR1 KGHSH and CDR2 LQKENI. The CDR3 is 14 amino acids. V shed 3 bases and J shed 4 bases, with 12 bases lying between them. This chain's CDR3 is CASSPGGATYGYTF. Here the CDR3 DNA reads TGTGCCAGCTCACCCGGGGGGGCTACCTATGGCTACACCTTC.

Many counts were recorded for this clonotype. V gene TRBV20-1 combines with J gene TRBJ1-1, with a tentative D call TRBD1 (5 bases). This CDR3 has 12 residues. In germline, CDR1 is DFQATT, CDR2 SNEGSKA (reference sequence). Trimming left V 0 bases short and J 7 bases short, with 9 bases between. The CDR3 sequence: CSAREGVGEAFF. The CDR3 region has the DNA TGCAGTGCTAGAGAAGGGGTGGGTGAAGCTTTCTTT.

This clonotype was seen ten or more times. This sequence joins TRBV20-1 and TRBJ2-7; D remains ambiguous. The germline V gene encodes CDR1 DFQATT and CDR2 SNEGSKA (reference sequence). V lost 3 bases and J 0 bases, leaving 9 bases between the germline ends. The CDR3 consists of 13 residues. The CDR3 reads CSASDPRSYEQYF. The CDR3 DNA sequence: TGCAGTGCTAGTGACCCTCGCTCCTACGAGCAGTACTTC.

This clonotype was observed at least ten times. For the CDR3, the DNA is TGTGCCAGCAGCGGGCCGGACAGGGAAGATCAGCCCCAGCATTTT. Translation gives CASSGPDREDQPQHF. The chain joins TRBV5-5 to TRBJ1-5; 8 bases fit TRBD1. V lost 4 bases, J lost 5 bases, and 8 bases stayed unmatched. Germline CDR1 SGHKS, CDR2 YYEKEE (reference sequence). The length of the CDR3 is 15 residues.

This clonotype was picked up many times. V gene TRBV25-1 combines with J gene TRBJ1-1; D not certain. Germline V gives CDR1 MGHDK, CDR2 SYGVNS. V was trimmed by 4 bases and J by 0 bases, leaving 9 bases between them. The CDR3 extends over 14 amino acids. The DNA for the CDR3 is TGTGCCAGCAGTGCCCAGGTCATGAACACTGAAGCTTTCTTT. Translation: CASSAQVMNTEAFF.

This clonotype was detected ten times or more. The V gene is TRBV5-1, the J gene TRBJ2-7, with a weak D call TRBD1 (5 bases). Trimming left V 4 bases short and J 0 bases short, with 14 bases between. This CDR3 region has 15 residues. Germline V gives CDR1 SGHRS, CDR2 YFSETQ. CDR3: CASSEGQTASYEQYF. CDR3 bases: TGCGCCAGCAGCGAAGGACAAACCGCCTCCTACGAGCAGTACTTC.

CDR3 loop: CASSSSEFTAYNEQFF. CDR3 in DNA: TGCGCCAGCAGCTCAAGTGAGTTCACCGCCTACAATGAGCAGTTCTTC. V gene TRBV5-1 combines with J gene TRBJ2-1; no clear D. The CDR3 covers 16 residues. V lost 3 bases, J lost 2 bases, and 15 bases lay in between. Germline V gene sequence: CDR1 SGHRS, CDR2 YFSETQ.

This clonotype has ten or more counts. The chain carries TRBV20-1 and TRBJ2-1; 10 nucleotides line up with TRBD2. This CDR3 is 16 amino acids long. Germline V CDR1 and CDR2: DFQATT, SNEGSKA (reference sequence). The V gene end was trimmed by 0 bases and the J gene end by 2 bases; junction bases not matched to a gene: 4. The CDR3 DNA sequence: TGCAGTGCTAGAGACCCCACTAGCGGGGCCTACAATGAGCAGTTCTTC. Encoded protein: CSARDPTSGAYNEQFF.

Ten or more counts support this clonotype. The chain joins TRBV6-5 to TRBJ2-3; weak D call: TRBD2 (7 bases). CDR3 size: 15 residues. Trimming took off 0 bases at V and 6 bases at J, with 13 bases between the two ends. Per germline, CDR1 MNHEY and CDR2 SVGAGI. The CDR3 spells CASSYSGGGEDTQYF. CDR3 coding DNA: TGTGCCAGCAGTTACTCTGGAGGGGGGGAGGATACGCAGTATTTT.

This clonotype has only a few counts. The V call is TRBV4-3, the J call TRBJ2-1; maybe TRBD2 (6 bases). The germline gives CDR1 LGHNA, CDR2 YSLEER. This CDR3 is 16 amino acids long. V lost 0 bases and J lost 2, with 11 bases in between. The CDR3 is CASSQDLGGTYNEQFF. The CDR3 region has the DNA TGCGCCAGCAGCCAAGATCTTGGCGGGACCTACAATGAGCAGTTCTTC.

There are many counts of this clonotype. The gene calls are TRBV12-3 or TRBV12-4 and TRBJ2-1, with D tentatively TRBD2 (6 bases). With 6 bases removed from V and 6 bases from J, the gap between germline ends came to 12 bases. The CDR3 is made up of 13 amino acids. CDR3 DNA sequence: TGTGCCAGCAGGGCAGAAGCGGGCAATGAGCAGTTCTTC. It is translated as CASRAEAGNEQFF.